The present TCR beta chain was sequenced within a study of blood T cells in healthy people across ages. General study results and limits: Unsorted PBMC input precluded a conclusive naive versus antigen-experienced comparison.

Germline CDR1 and CDR2: SGHRS and YFSETQ. V was shortened by 3 bases and J by 10 bases, with 8 bases between the two germline ends. This CDR3 is 11 amino acids long. A J-beta primer mix and a sample-barcoded 5' primer were used in a second PCR of roughly 7 to 12 cycles. TCRdb redid the calling of the 5' RACE reads with MiXCR, one entry per CDR3 protein. The table has approximately 940,000 distinct CDR3 sequences, under 50% seen once. A word on this clonotype: Its antigen is not identified.

The receptor's source is a man between 25 and 39 years old in good health. Sequencing was performed on blood. The chain carries TRBV5-1 and TRBJ2-1; D is ambiguous. The CDR3 reads CASSSDEEQFF. CDR3 nucleotides: TGCGCCAGCAGCTCCGATGAGGAGCAGTTCTTC.